This passage covers 24 T cell receptor beta chains from one sample sequenced in a study of technical replicates of blood from several donors. The protocol was immunoSEQ multiplex PCR, while the TCRdb copy is restricted to in-frame clones and leaves out a portion. The sample shows tens of thousands of clones, approximately 97% of them seen only once. Sequenced material: T cells isolated from PBMCs. Receptor source: a human donor in good health.

The chain couples TRBV5-1 to TRBJ1-1; D is unresolved. Germline values: CDR1 SGHRS, CDR2 YFSETQ. The CDR3 sequence is 14 residues long. V was shortened by 4 bases and J by 1 base, with 11 bases between the two germline ends. CDR3 nucleotides: TGCGCCAGCAGCAAGGGTCGGGAGAACACTGAAGCTTTCTTT. This sequence encodes CASSKGRENTEAFF.

This chain uses TRBV6-1 with TRBJ2-3; 7 bases match TRBD1. The V gene end was trimmed by 2 bases and the J gene end by 4 bases; junction bases not matched to a gene: 6. CDR1 and CDR2 from the germline V gene are MNHNS and SASEGT. The CDR3 runs 15 residues. The chain's CDR3 is CASSELQGFSDTQYF. The CDR3, as DNA: TGTGCCAGCAGTGAACTACAGGGGTTTTCAGATACGCAGTATTTT.

The V gene is TRBV13, the J gene TRBJ2-3; possible D gene TRBD2, 6 bases. Germline V gene data show CDR1 as PRHDT and CDR2 as FYEKMQ (reference sequence). The CDR3 spans 15 residues. V gave up 5 bases and J gave up 2 bases, with 14 bases separating them. The CDR3 loop reads CASSPVTSNTDTQYF. The CDR3 DNA reads TGTGCCAGCAGCCCGGTTACTAGCAACACAGATACGCAGTATTTT.

A single count supports this clone. The V and J genes are TRBV28 and TRBJ2-3, with a weak D call TRBD2 (5 bases). The CDR3 extends over 13 amino acids. The germline V gene has CDR1 MDHEN and CDR2 SYDVKM. V was pared by 6 bases and J by 6 bases, with 13 bases between. The CDR3: CASSWGVADTQYF. CDR3 DNA: TGTGCCAGCAGCTGGGGAGTAGCCGATACGCAGTATTTT.

This chain links TRBV9 with TRBJ1-2; no firm D call. Per the germline V gene, CDR1 is SGDLS and CDR2 is YYNGEE. CDR3 size: 12 residues. Trimming shortened V by 0 bases and J by 8 bases, and 8 bases separated the two germline ends. CDR3 amino acids: CASSVGGQGYTF. The CDR3 DNA sequence: TGTGCCAGCAGCGTAGGAGGGCAGGGCTACACCTTC.

The chain links TRBV11-3 to TRBJ1-1; no firm D call. Trimming took 1 base from V and 2 from J, leaving 8 bases between them. Germline V gives CDR1 SGHNT, CDR2 YENEEA. This CDR3 has 14 residues. CDR3 coding DNA: TGTGCCAGCAGCTTAGGGGCAGGAAACACTGAAGCTTTCTTT. The encoded protein is CASSLGAGNTEAFF.

The chain carries TRBV29-1 and TRBJ1-1; 7 bases agree with TRBD1. Germline V lookup: CDR1 SQVTM, CDR2 ANQGSEA. The CDR3 extends over 13 amino acids. Germline trimming cut 1 base from V and 6 bases from J; bases unmatched to any gene: 5. CDR3 loop: CSVEVAGGSEAFF. CDR3 bases: TGCAGCGTTGAAGTAGCAGGGGGGTCTGAAGCTTTCTTT. Full variable domain (rest looked up from reference TRBV29-1 and TRBJ1-1): SAVISQKPSRDICQRGTSLTIQCQVDSQVTMMFWYRQQPGQSLTLIATANQGSEATYESGFVIDKFPISRPNLTFSTLTVSNMSPEDSSIYLCSVEVAGGSEAFFGQGTRLTVV.

The rearrangement links TRBV27 to TRBJ1-1; D remains unclear. Germline V gene lookup returns CDR1 MNHEY and CDR2 SMNVEV (reference sequence). V dropped 5 bases and J dropped 4 bases, with 17 bases sitting between them. The CDR3 runs to 15 residues. CDR3 region: CASSPDRGSRTEAFF. The CDR3 DNA follows: TGTGCCAGCAGTCCCGACCGGGGTAGTCGCACTGAAGCTTTCTTT.

The table lists this clone with a count of one. V usage is TRBV6-1 and J usage is TRBJ2-7; 11 bases are a match to TRBD1. Germline trimming cut 0 bases from V and 3 bases from J; bases unmatched to any gene: 1. The CDR3 covers 15 residues. The germline V gene encodes CDR1 MNHNS and CDR2 SASEGT. The CDR3 DNA reads as TGTGCCAGCAGTGAAGCGGGGACAGGGGGCTACGAGCAGTACTTC. Amino acid sequence: CASSEAGTGGYEQYF.

The chain carries TRBV10-3 and TRBJ2-1, with 7 positions matching TRBD1. The ends lost 9 bases at V and 0 bases at J; junction bases unmatched: 8. This CDR3 is built from 15 residues. The germline CDR1 and CDR2 sequences are ENHRY and SYGVKD. CDR3 nucleotide sequence: TGTGCCATTAGGGACAGCCCTAGCTCCTACAATGAGCAGTTCTTC. Its translation: CAIRDSPSSYNEQFF.

The chain is built from TRBV2 and TRBJ2-6; D might be TRBD2 (5 bases). The CDR3 covers 15 residues. The germline V and J ends were trimmed by 10 bases and 0 bases, with 13 bases remaining between them. The germline gives CDR1 SNHLY, CDR2 FYNNEI. CDR3 DNA: TGTGCCACCCATAGTACTAGCTCTGGGGCCAACGTCCTGACTTTC. This sequence encodes CATHSTSSGANVLTF.

This clone was observed once. The V and J genes are TRBV7-2 and TRBJ1-1; D not resolved. The V gene lost 5 bases and the J gene lost 4 bases, with 14 bases spanning the gap. The germline gives CDR1 SGHTA, CDR2 FQGNSA. The CDR3 spans 14 residues. The CDR3 region has the DNA TGTGCCAGCAGCCGGGAGGCAGGAGTCACTGAAGCTTTCTTT. Its protein is CASSREAGVTEAFF.

CDR3 region: CASSLRTSGRGYEQYF. The CDR3, as DNA: TGTGCCAGCAGCCTCAGGACTAGCGGGAGAGGCTACGAGCAGTACTTC. V and J are TRBV7-2 and TRBJ2-7; 13 bases agree with TRBD2. This CDR3 is 16 amino acids long. Germline assignment: CDR1 SGHTA and CDR2 FQGNSA. The V and J ends lost 5 bases and 3 bases, in that order; junction bases with no gene match: 7.

The chain links TRBV19 to TRBJ2-3, with D perhaps TRBD2 (6 bases). This CDR3 has 14 amino acids. Per germline, CDR1 LNHDA and CDR2 SQIVND (reference sequence). Trimming stripped 6 bases from V and 4 bases from J, with 14 bases between. The CDR3 sequence: CASRPGDIADTQYF. The CDR3 bases are TGTGCCAGTAGGCCGGGAGATATAGCAGATACGCAGTATTTT.

This clone came up once. V usage is TRBV5-1 and J usage is TRBJ2-5, with D possibly being TRBD1 (6 bases). This CDR3 is 14 amino acids long. Per the germline V gene, CDR1 is SGHRS and CDR2 is YFSETQ. V was clipped by 3 bases and J by 4 bases, with 13 bases between them. For the CDR3, the DNA is TGCGCCAGCAGCTCGACAGGTAATGCAGAGACCCAGTACTTC. This sequence encodes CASSSTGNAETQYF.

This sequence joins TRBV5-1 and TRBJ2-1; tentative D call: TRBD2 (6 bases). The length of the CDR3 is 14 residues. Germline V gives CDR1 SGHRS, CDR2 YFSETQ. The germline V and J ends were trimmed by 9 bases and 1 base, with 14 bases remaining between them. CDR3 nucleotides: TGCGCCACCAGAGCGGGTGCATCCTACAATGAGCAGTTCTTC. This encodes CATRAGASYNEQFF.

This sequence joins TRBV7-6 and TRBJ1-4, with 8 nucleotides matching TRBD1. This CDR3 contains 14 residues. Unmatched junction bases numbered 8, after V lost 4 bases and J lost 10 bases. The germline V gene encodes CDR1 SGHVS and CDR2 FNYEAQ. The CDR3 sequence is CASSYQGAGAKLFF. The DNA of the CDR3 is TGTGCCAGCAGCTATCAGGGGGCTGGAGCAAAACTGTTTTTT.

The chain's CDR3 is CASSYQSEPQQETQYF. CDR3 DNA sequence: TGTGCCAGCAGTTACCAAAGTGAGCCTCAACAAGAGACCCAGTACTTC. V and J are TRBV27 and TRBJ2-5; D is unclear. The CDR3 spans 16 residues. Deletions cut 4 bases from V and 2 bases from J, with 17 bases between. Germline CDR1 and CDR2: MNHEY and SMNVEV (reference sequence).

The chain couples TRBV28 to TRBJ2-7; D might be TRBD1 (6 bases). Between the trimmed V and J ends, which lost 6 bases and 4 bases, there was a span of 19 bases. Germline V lookup: CDR1 MDHEN, CDR2 SYDVKM. The CDR3 length is 15 residues. CDR3 DNA sequence: TGTGCCAGCAGGGGTCGTACAGGGTACTCGTACGAGCAGTACTTC. It encodes CASRGRTGYSYEQYF.

The chain carries TRBV7-2 and TRBJ2-2; possibly TRBD1 for D (5 bases). The germline gives CDR1 SGHTA, CDR2 FQGNSA. Trimming removed 8 bases at V and 4 bases at J, with 11 bases between. The CDR3 is made up of 13 amino acids. CDR3 nucleotide sequence: TGTGCCAGCTCAGGGTCAGCCACCGGGGAGCTGTTTTTT. Residues: CASSGSATGELFF.

The genes are TRBV29-1 and TRBJ1-2, with D possibly TRBD1 on 5 matching bases. The CDR3 has 13 amino acids. Germline assignment: CDR1 SQVTM and CDR2 ANQGSEA. V dropped 0 bases and J dropped 4 bases, with 9 bases sitting between them. CDR3 residues: CSVEDDSFYGYTF. CDR3 sequence (DNA): TGCAGCGTTGAAGATGACAGCTTCTATGGCTACACCTTC.

The V gene is TRBV15, the J gene TRBJ2-7, with 9 bases lining up with TRBD1. The CDR3 is 16 amino acids. Germline V gene data show CDR1 as LNHNV and CDR2 as YYDKDF (reference sequence). V lost 3 bases, J lost 4 bases, and 10 bases stayed unmatched. The CDR3 reads CATSSSTGGGTYEQYF. CDR3 nucleotide sequence: TGTGCCACCAGCAGTTCTACAGGGGGCGGTACGTACGAGCAGTACTTC.

The chain has TRBV6-1 and TRBJ1-1; 8 positions agree with TRBD1. The CDR3 covers 13 residues. V lost 8 bases and J lost 4; bases outside the gene matches: 6. The V gene's germline CDR1 is MNHNS and CDR2 SASEGT. The CDR3: CASCSQGATEAFF. CDR3 coding DNA: TGTGCCAGCTGCTCTCAGGGGGCCACTGAAGCTTTCTTT.

The chain joins TRBV9 to TRBJ1-1; 7 bases match TRBD1. Germline values: CDR1 SGDLS, CDR2 YYNGEE. This CDR3 has 12 residues. V dropped 4 bases and J dropped 5; count of bases not matched to a gene: 2. CDR3 residues: CASSSQGTEAFF. CDR3 coding DNA: TGTGCCAGCAGCTCACAGGGGACTGAAGCTTTCTTT.